This T cell receptor beta chain appears in the sequencing data of a study of blood T cell repertoires in COVID-19 (TCRdb year 2020). For the wider study: Samples from collaborators originated in the United States, Italy and Spain and spanned both the acute and convalescent phases of COVID-19. Where available, HLA class I and class II types were obtained from metadata supplied by the sample provider rather than from assay-based typing. Subjects who had been exposed to COVID-19, were actively infected with it, or had recovered from it provided the deeply sampled blood TCRbeta repertoires that made up the dataset. The prospective study material was composed of cDNA or gDNA derived from T cells, B-cell-depleted T cells, or PBMCs. Samples came from the ongoing ImmuneRACE study (first 160 participants) plus 1,254 subjects from 6 global collaborators. The sample metadata nearly always contained a de-identified subject ID, COVID-19 status, age in years and sex. The repertoires were released in a freely available public database meant as a resource for research on the immune response to SARS-CoV-2. Study-wide conclusions, independent of this receptor: Clinical and demographic metadata were provided uncurated, with the amount varying by source and participant.

TCRbeta CDR3 regions were amplified from genomic DNA using the immunoSEQ Assay, a bias-controlled multiplex PCR. On the authors' methods: Nucleated cell counts per sample were estimated from amplification of reference gene primers within the assay. To quantify the absolute abundance of each unique TCRbeta CDR3 rearrangement, sequence reads were collapsed and filtered. For each sample, productive Simpson clonality was calculated as the square root of Simpson's diversity index across productive rearrangements. This is the immuneACCESS table as TCRdb keeps it, with only in-frame sequences that have V and J called. A part of the clones is gone; compared with another copy, unresolved V genes explain less than half, and the rest is unexplained. The D gene and trimming were derived from the DNA, and the V and J assignments and clone size from that table. Counted in this sample were more than 150,000 clones; roughly 86% of them appeared once. Approximately 2.5% of the sample rests with the top ten.

As for this clone: The antigen it binds to is not known. Per-base qualities were not stored, and no clone one base away is much larger.

Whole blood was collected in K2EDTA tubes by collaborating institutions according to the institutions' own protocols. For TCRbeta analysis, collaborators shipped samples as frozen whole blood, isolated PBMCs, or DNA extracted from either of those sample types. The sequence derives from a man aged 35 to 55 with active or convalescent COVID-19. What was sequenced was peripheral blood.

CDR3 sequence: CASSPRRVGDSPLHF. Here is the DNA: TGCGCCAGCAGCCCCCGGCGGGTCGGGGATTCACCCCTCCACTTT. Recombination connected TRBV5-1 to TRBJ1-6; the D gene is not confidently resolved. The germline ends are 16 bases apart after V is trimmed by 4 bases and J by 8 bases. CDR1 and CDR2 are drawn from the germline V gene: SGHRS, YFSETQ. From its cysteine to its phenylalanine, the CDR3 spans 15 amino acids. Only the CDR3 DNA stays, 45 bases, in frame from base 1.